The 26 T cell receptor beta chains reported below all come from one sample, sequenced in a study of Graves' ophthalmopathy and Graves' hyperthyroidism. Beta-chain TCR CDR3 regions were amplified from RNA transcripts. Amplification began with first-round RT-PCR using HTBI primers, then second-round multiplex PCR was performed. TCRdb independently ran MiXCR on the multiplex PCR reads; one entry per CDR3 protein. The sample lists about 400,000 distinct CDR3 sequences, about 18% occurring once. The sequenced sample was peripheral blood. These TCRs come from a woman under 30 with Graves' ophthalmopathy.

This clonotype has a count of ten or more. The chain recombines TRBV7-2 with TRBJ2-5; D is undetermined. Germline CDR1 SGHTA, CDR2 FQGNSA. The CDR3 covers 16 residues. V was trimmed by 1 base and J by 1 base, leaving 13 bases between them. CDR3 nucleotide sequence: TGTGCCAGCAGCTTAGTTTCGGCCAGAAGCCAAGAGACCCAGTACTTC. Its translation is CASSLVSARSQETQYF.

This clonotype was seen repeatedly, ten times or more. The chain combines TRBV11-1 with TRBJ1-2; a weak D match, TRBD1 (6 bases). Germline assignment: CDR1 SGHAT and CDR2 FQDESV (reference sequence). The CDR3 is 16 amino acids. Trimming removed 3 bases at V and 3 bases at J, with 17 bases between. The CDR3 here is CASSLKQGRGDYGYTF. CDR3 nucleotides: TGTGCCAGCAGCTTGAAGCAGGGGAGGGGAGACTATGGCTACACCTTC.

This clonotype appeared many times. This chain joins TRBV4-1 and TRBJ1-1, with a tentative D call TRBD1 (5 bases). The germline gives CDR1 MGHRA, CDR2 YSYEKL. The V gene lost 0 bases and the J gene lost 6 bases, with 11 bases spanning the gap. This CDR3 comprises 14 residues. The CDR3 DNA reads as TGCGCCAGCAGCCAAGAGGGGGGGAGGTCTGAAGCTTTCTTT. Protein: CASSQEGGRSEAFF.

This clonotype was seen ten or more times. V and J are TRBV5-1 and TRBJ2-7; the match to TRBD2 covers 9 bases. The CDR3 runs 16 residues. In germline, CDR1 is SGHRS, CDR2 YFSETQ. V lost 0 bases and J lost 2; bases outside the gene matches: 6. CDR3 loop: CASSLVYPSGTYEQYF. The CDR3 DNA reads TGCGCCAGCAGCTTGGTCTATCCTAGCGGGACCTACGAGCAGTACTTC.

The gene calls are TRBV24-1 and TRBJ2-7; unclear D gene. Germline V gives CDR1 KGHDR, CDR2 SFDVKD. V gave up 7 bases and J gave up 2 bases, with 17 bases separating them. This CDR3 has 15 amino acids. CDR3 protein: CATRCPRVGPYEQYF. The CDR3 DNA sequence: TGTGCCACCAGGTGTCCACGGGTTGGACCCTACGAGCAGTACTTC.

This chain connects TRBV12-3 or TRBV12-4 to TRBJ1-5, with a possible D match to TRBD1 (5 bases). There are 15 residues in the CDR3. Trimming took off 3 bases at V and 4 bases at J, with 13 bases between the two ends. The CDR3 DNA reads TGTGCCAGCAGTTTGAGTTTCGGGGGAAATCAGCCCCAGCATTTT. It is translated as CASSLSFGGNQPQHF.

Worth noting for this clonotype: A single base separates this from a much larger clone, so it may be a read error. The genes are TRBV18 and TRBJ2-7; 9 nucleotides match TRBD2. The germline CDR1 and CDR2 sequences are KGHSH and LQKENI. J lost 6 bases, V lost 0 bases, and 12 bases had no gene match. This CDR3 has 17 residues. CDR3 in amino acids: CASSPPKGLAGNCEQYF. CDR3 in DNA: TGTGCCAGCTCACCACCAAAAGGGCTAGCGGGAAACTGCGAGCAGTACTTC.

The gene calls are TRBV7-9 and TRBJ2-2; tentative D call: TRBD1 (5 bases). The V gene lost 5 bases and the J gene lost 2 bases, with 12 bases spanning the gap. Germline V gives CDR1 SEHNR, CDR2 FQNEAQ (reference sequence). CDR3 length: 15 residues. The CDR3 nucleotides read TGTGCCAGCAGCCCCAGGGTCGCCAACACCGGGGAGCTGTTTTTT. It encodes CASSPRVANTGELFF.

Ten or more counts support this clonotype. The rearrangement uses TRBV27 and TRBJ1-1; TRBD1 is a possible D gene (5 bases). Germline V gene lookup returns CDR1 MNHEY and CDR2 SMNVEV (reference sequence). The CDR3 is 14 amino acids. V was trimmed by 4 bases and J by 8 bases, leaving 17 bases between them. CDR3: CASSYQGVGREAFF. The CDR3 DNA reads as TGTGCCAGCAGTTACCAAGGGGTAGGCAGGGAAGCTTTCTTT.

This clonotype was detected ten times or more. CDR3 residues: CATRPNYGYTF. The CDR3 coding sequence is TGTGCCACCCGACCTAACTATGGCTACACCTTC. The chain uses TRBV6-5 and TRBJ1-2; no clear D gene. The CDR3 loop spans 11 amino acids. Germline assignment: CDR1 MNHEY and CDR2 SVGAGI. Trimming left V 10 bases short and J 0 bases short, with 6 bases between.

This clonotype was found a few times. The CDR3 reads CASSAAGVTGGETQYF. Here the CDR3 DNA reads TGTGCCAGCAGTGCAGCCGGGGTAACGGGGGGAGAGACCCAGTACTTC. The V and J genes are TRBV25-1 and TRBJ2-5; 7 bases are a match to TRBD2. After removal of 4 bases from V and 4 bases from J, the junction contained 12 bases not matched to a gene. Germline lookup yields CDR1 MGHDK and CDR2 SYGVNS. This CDR3 is 16 amino acids long.

This clonotype was found once. The chain uses TRBV12-5 and TRBJ2-5, with unresolved D. The CDR3 spans 16 residues. Germline-derived CDR1 and CDR2 are LGHNT and FRNRAP. The V and J ends lost 6 bases and 6 bases respectively, with 23 bases between them. The CDR3, as DNA: TGTGCTAGTGGCCCTTATCCGGGCCTCCCGATCAAGACCCAGTACTTC. It translates to CASGPYPGLPIKTQYF.

This chain joins TRBV18 and TRBJ2-7; no definite D call. This CDR3 is 13 amino acids long. From germline, CDR1 is KGHSH and CDR2 LQKENI. Deletions cut 3 bases from V and 3 bases from J, with 9 bases between. CDR3 in DNA: TGTGCCAGCTCACCGGCGTGGGACTACGAGCAGTACTTC. It encodes CASSPAWDYEQYF.

The sample holds many counts of this clonotype. The chain combines TRBV2 with TRBJ2-5; possible D gene TRBD1, 6 bases. The CDR3 has 13 amino acids. V dropped 5 bases and J dropped 2 bases, with 9 bases sitting between them. Germline CDR1 reads SNHLY; CDR2 reads FYNNEI. The CDR3, as DNA: TGTGCCAGCAGTAAGAGGGGGCAAGAGACCCAGTACTTC. This sequence encodes CASSKRGQETQYF.

This chain links TRBV27 with TRBJ1-6, with D possibly being TRBD1 (6 bases). Germline CDR1 MNHEY, CDR2 SMNVEV (reference sequence). The CDR3 is made up of 13 amino acids. Trimming removed 6 bases at V and 10 bases at J, with 13 bases between. The CDR3 region has the DNA TGTGCCAGCAGGTACAGGGTTGGCTCACCCCTCCACTTT. Amino acids: CASRYRVGSPLHF.

This clonotype has ten or more counts. The V and J genes are TRBV24-1 and TRBJ1-1; 9 positions agree with TRBD1. The CDR3 loop spans 16 amino acids. Losses at the gene ends were 12 bases for V and 0 bases for J; bases not matched to a gene: 13. Germline V gives CDR1 KGHDR, CDR2 SFDVKD. The CDR3 bases are TGTGCCGTGCCCATCCGGGACAGGGTCATGAACACTGAAGCTTTCTTT. The encoded protein is CAVPIRDRVMNTEAFF.

The sample holds a few counts of this clonotype. This rearrangement joins TRBV3-1 to TRBJ2-2; D unresolved. Per germline, CDR1 LGHDT and CDR2 YNNKEL (reference sequence). CDR3 length equals 16 residues. The ends were cut back, 0 bases at V and 4 bases at J, with 12 bases in the middle. This chain's CDR3 is CASSQEADTITGELFF. In DNA form, the CDR3 reads TGTGCCAGCAGCCAAGAGGCCGACACTATCACCGGGGAGCTGTTTTTT.

V is TRBV12-3 or TRBV12-4 and J is TRBJ2-7; no reliable D call. Trimming cost V 5 bases and J 0 bases, with 14 bases left between them. The CDR3 consists of 15 residues. CDR3 amino acids: CASSPVEISSYEQYF. CDR3 sequence (DNA): TGTGCCAGCAGTCCCGTGGAAATAAGCTCCTACGAGCAGTACTTC.

V and J are TRBV12-3 or TRBV12-4 and TRBJ1-2, with D tentatively TRBD1 (5 bases). The CDR3 runs 14 residues. The V end was cut by 6 bases, the J end by 5 bases, with 16 bases between. CDR3 nucleotides: TGTGCCAGCAGCGTTTCGGGGCCAGGGTATGGCTACACCTTC. Translated: CASSVSGPGYGYTF.

The chain has TRBV30 and TRBJ2-7; D call uncertain. The CDR3 length is 13 residues. From germline, CDR1 is GTSNPN and CDR2 SVGIG (reference sequence). V lost 4 bases and J lost 2, with 12 bases in between. In nucleotides, the CDR3 is TGTGCCTGGAAAGCCGGCAGCGCCTACGAGCAGTACTTC. Protein sequence: CAWKAGSAYEQYF.

The genes are TRBV10-1 and TRBJ2-7, with D maybe TRBD2 (6 bases). V lost 0 bases, J lost 7 bases, and 10 bases lay in between. The CDR3 has 13 residues. Looked up from germline, CDR1 is WNHNN and CDR2 is SYGVQD (reference sequence). The CDR3 is CASSESRGGEQYF. In DNA form, the CDR3 reads TGCGCCAGCAGTGAGTCGAGAGGAGGGGAGCAGTACTTC.

This clonotype was seen ten or more times. The chain has TRBV19 and TRBJ2-7; 9 nucleotides line up with TRBD1. From germline, CDR1 is LNHDA and CDR2 SQIVND (reference sequence). The CDR3 totals 12 residues. The V segment lost 5 bases and the J segment 9 bases; nucleotides outside the gene matches: 5. The CDR3 loop is CASSGDRVRQYF. The CDR3 region has the DNA TGTGCCAGTAGTGGGGACAGGGTTCGGCAGTACTTC.

This clonotype has at least ten counts. V is TRBV5-1 and J is TRBJ1-1, with TRBD1 identical over 7 bases. Germline loops: CDR1 SGHRS, CDR2 YFSETQ. This CDR3 region has 13 residues. V shed 0 bases and J 6 bases; nucleotides not matched to a gene: 2. CDR3 sequence reads: CASSLEGAAEAFF. As DNA, the CDR3 is TGCGCCAGCAGCTTGGAGGGGGCCGCTGAAGCTTTCTTT. The full variable domain, in which reference TRBV5-1 and TRBJ1-1 provide the parts outside the CDR3, is KAGVTQTPRYLIKTRGQQVTLSCSPISGHRSVSWYQQTPGQGLQFLFEYFSETQRNKGNFPGRFSGRQFSNSRSEMNVSTLELGDSALYLCASSLEGAAEAFFGQGTRLTVV.

This clonotype was observed many times. One base away lies a much larger clone, so this may be a sequencing read error. This chain uses TRBV19 with TRBJ2-1; 7 positions match TRBD2. J was trimmed by 6 bases and V by 9 bases; bases with no gene match: 14. The CDR3 extends over 15 amino acids. Germline V gene data show CDR1 as LNHDA and CDR2 as SQIVND (reference sequence). The CDR3 reads CASKPLGSGGNEQFF. CDR3 bases: TGTGCCAGCAAACCTCTAGGGTCGGGGGGCAATGAGCAGTTCTTC.

This chain links TRBV7-8 with TRBJ2-7; D gene ambiguous. V lost 5 bases to trimming and J lost 4 bases, with 18 bases between them. This CDR3 is built from 15 residues. CDR1 is SGHVS, CDR2 FQNEAQ, per germline. The CDR3 here is CASSPPMRGDYEQYF. The CDR3 coding sequence is TGTGCCAGCAGCCCCCCTATGCGTGGGGATTACGAGCAGTACTTC.

This clonotype was detected ten times or more. The chain links TRBV11-1 to TRBJ2-1; TRBD2 matches at 7 bases. V trimming: 2 bases; J trimming: 3 bases; junction bases outside the gene matches: 7. CDR3 length equals 16 residues. In germline, CDR1 is SGHAT, CDR2 FQDESV (reference sequence). The CDR3: CASSLFPGGNYNEQFF. The CDR3 bases are TGTGCCAGCAGCTTATTTCCGGGAGGAAACTACAATGAGCAGTTCTTC.